These 5 T cell receptor beta chains were all obtained from the same sample, sequenced in a study of CD8+ T cells in alopecia areata. As the sequencing template, cDNA was produced by extracting RNA and reverse transcribing it. Repertoires were generated with immunoSEQ multiplex PCR, while TCRdb's copy carries only in-frame clones and drops some. Here the sample spans about 200,000 clones, about 56% being singletons. Sequencing was performed on CD8+ T cells sorted from blood. The receptors here all came from a human donor in good health.

This chain connects TRBV5-6 to TRBJ2-7, with 8 bases identical to TRBD2. This CDR3 is built from 16 residues. Germline lookup yields CDR1 SGHDT and CDR2 YYEEEE. The V segment lost 4 bases and the J segment 6 bases; nucleotides outside the gene matches: 15. The CDR3 DNA reads TGTGCCAGCAGCCCTGGTGGGCGGGGGGTCTTCTCCGAGCAGTACTTC. This sequence encodes CASSPGGRGVFSEQYF.

This clone was picked up many times. This sequence joins TRBV29-1 and TRBJ1-2; 8 nucleotides line up with TRBD1. V shed 5 bases and J 8 bases; nucleotides not matched to a gene: 10. The CDR3 sequence is 13 residues long. The V gene's germline CDR1 is SQVTM and CDR2 ANQGSEA. CDR3 region: CSVPGTGLVGYTF. The DNA for the CDR3 is TGCAGCGTTCCCGGGACAGGTCTTGTAGGCTACACCTTC. Full variable domain (rest looked up from reference TRBV29-1 and TRBJ1-2): SAVISQKPSRDICQRGTSLTIQCQVDSQVTMMFWYRQQPGQSLTLIATANQGSEATYESGFVIDKFPISRPNLTFSTLTVSNMSPEDSSIYLCSVPGTGLVGYTFGSGTRLTVV.

This rearrangement joins TRBV5-1 to TRBJ2-3; no reliable D call. Trimming cost V 0 bases and J 4 bases, with 9 bases left between them. This CDR3 has 14 amino acids. The V gene's germline CDR1 is SGHRS and CDR2 YFSETQ. CDR3 sequence reads: CASSLEVFPDTQYF. CDR3 bases: TGCGCCAGCAGCTTGGAAGTTTTTCCAGATACGCAGTATTTT.

This clone was observed once. The rearrangement links TRBV15 to TRBJ1-5; TRBD1 aligns across 8 bases. The CDR3 has 17 amino acids. Germline V gene sequence: CDR1 LNHNV, CDR2 YYDKDF (reference sequence). Trimming removed 7 bases from V and 0 bases from J; junction bases left unmatched: 11. DNA of the CDR3: TGTGCCACCACGACGGTTGGACAGGGCCATAGCAATCAGCCCCAGCATTTT. This gives the protein CATTTVGQGHSNQPQHF.

The chain uses TRBV5-6 and TRBJ2-7; D unresolved. The CDR3 is made up of 12 amino acids. Germline CDR1 and CDR2: SGHDT and YYEEEE. The V end lost 5 bases, the J end lost 3 bases, and 9 bases lay between the germline ends. This CDR3 is CASSFDGYEQYF. CDR3 nucleotide sequence: TGTGCCAGCAGTTTCGACGGCTACGAGCAGTACTTC.